These T cell receptor beta chains were read from a single sample in a study of CD8 T cells in ankylosing spondylitis. One entry per CDR3 protein, called by TCRdb with MiXCR from the 5' RACE reads. The sample contains 330,000 or so distinct CDR3 sequences, 7% to 9% of which appear only once. Sequencing input: blood, either unsorted or a sorted T cell fraction (not recorded which). These TCRs come from a male donor with ankylosing spondylitis. Each CDR3 is given with its conserved first and last residue. D genes are given only for firm matches. A clone size is listed for some rows: how often the clone was seen (once, few, many), or a class if it is expanded.

V gene	clone size	D gene	CDR3 length	J gene	CDR3 DNA	CDR3 protein
TRBV6-1	many	.	13	TRBJ1-1	TGTGCCAGCACTCACAAGGAGGTCACTGAAGCTTTCTTT	CASTHKEVTEAFF
TRBV3-1	.	.	14	TRBJ1-1	TGTGCCAGCAGCCCCGTTCCCCAAGGTACTGAAGCTTTCTTT	CASSPVPQGTEAFF
TRBV6-5	few	.	12	TRBJ1-1	TGTGCCGCAGGTCGGGTGAACACTGAAGCTTTCTTT	CAAGRVNTEAFF
TRBV13	few	TRBD1	17	TRBJ2-3	TGTGCCAGCAGCTACACCCCCGGGACAGGGAAGGCAGATACGCAGTATTTT	CASSYTPGTGKADTQYF
TRBV29-1	many	.	14	TRBJ2-1	TGCAGCGTTGATTTCGGGAGAGGGATAAATGAGCAGTTCTTC	CSVDFGRGINEQFF
TRBV3-1	.	.	16	TRBJ1-2	TGTGCCAGCAGCCAAGTTATTTTAGGGGGATACTATGGCTACACCTTC	CASSQVILGGYYGYTF
TRBV30	.	TRBD1	11	TRBJ1-1	TGTGCCTGGAGTGGGACAGGGGGGACTTTCTTT	CAWSGTGGTFF
TRBV3-1	.	.	18	TRBJ2-1	TGTGCCAGCAGCCAAGTGGACCCTCGCGAGACTAGTCGCAATGAGCAGTTCTTC	CASSQVDPRETSRNEQFF
TRBV7-3	.	TRBD2	19	TRBJ2-2	TGTGCCAGCAGCCCTACAAAGGGACTAGCGGGAGTTCCGGACGGGGAGCTGTTTTTT	CASSPTKGLAGVPDGELFF
TRBV5-5	.	.	15	TRBJ1-1	TGTGCCAGCAGCTTGGAGGGACTCAGGGAGGCTGAAGCTTTCTTT	CASSLEGLREAEAFF
TRBV9	.	.	15	TRBJ2-5	TGTGCCAGCAGCGTATTCGGAAGGGAGATTGAGACCCAGTACTTC	CASSVFGREIETQYF
TRBV9	.	TRBD1	15	TRBJ1-4	TGTGCCAGCAGCGTAGTACCGGGACAGGGTGAAAAACTGTTTTTT	CASSVVPGQGEKLFF
TRBV5-1	.	TRBD2	16	TRBJ2-5	TGCGCCAGCAGCTTGGTCGCGGGAGAGGCCAAAGAGACCCAGTACTTC	CASSLVAGEAKETQYF
TRBV7-7	many	.	13	TRBJ2-5	TGTGCTAGCTCGAGGTCCCCACAAGAGACCCAGTACTTC	CASSRSPQETQYF
TRBV19	few	.	13	TRBJ1-5	TGTGCCGGATCCGACAGAAGCAATCAGCCCCAGCATTTT	CAGSDRSNQPQHF
TRBV18	.	.	15	TRBJ1-2	TGTGCCAGCTCACCTCCCCCGCAGGGCGGGACCGGCTACACCTTC	CASSPPPQGGTGYTF
TRBV29-1	.	TRBD2	12	TRBJ2-7	TGCAGCGTTGAAGTAGCGGGTACCGAGCAGTACTTC	CSVEVAGTEQYF
TRBV28	.	TRBD1	16	TRBJ1-1	TGTGCCAGCAGTGTGACGACACAGGGGGCGAACACTGAAGCTTTCTTT	CASSVTTQGANTEAFF
TRBV5-6	.	.	13	TRBJ1-1	TGTGCCAGCAGCCTCGGGGGATCGGGTGAAGCTTTCTTT	CASSLGGSGEAFF
TRBV4-3	.	.	15	TRBJ1-4	TGCGCCAGCAGCCCGAACAGTGGGGTAGGGGAAAAACTGTTTTTT	CASSPNSGVGEKLFF
TRBV21-1	few	.	13	TRBJ2-4	TGTGCCAGCAGCCCCCCGGAGACAAACATTCAGTACTTC	CASSPPETNIQYF
TRBV10-3	.	.	12	TRBJ2-5	TGTGCCATCAGTGCATTCTTCGAGACCCAGTACTTC	CAISAFFETQYF
TRBV6-5	few	.	15	TRBJ1-1	TGTGCCAGCAGTTACTCCATTGTAAGGGGCACTGAAGCTTTCTTT	CASSYSIVRGTEAFF
TRBV2	few	.	11	TRBJ2-5	TGTGCCAGCAGTGGTGGGGAGACCCAGTACTTC	CASSGGETQYF
TRBV7-2	few	TRBD2	14	TRBJ2-7	TGTGCCAGCAGCTATCAGCGGGAGAACCTCGAGCAGTACTTC	CASSYQRENLEQYF
TRBV20-1	few	.	12	TRBJ2-7	TGCAGTGCTATGAAGGGAATCTACGAGCAGTACTTC	CSAMKGIYEQYF
TRBV28	many	.	15	TRBJ2-1	TGTGCCAGCAGTGCCGGCACATCATCCTACAATGAGCAGTTCTTC	CASSAGTSSYNEQFF
TRBV10-3	many	TRBD1	16	TRBJ2-7	TGTGCCATCAGTGAGTCCACCGGGACAGGGGACTACGAGCGGTACTTC	CAISESTGTGDYERYF
TRBV12-3/TRBV12-4	.	.	14	TRBJ2-7	TGTGCCAGCAGTCCTCCTGGGGGAGTCTACGAGCAGTACTTC	CASSPPGGVYEQYF
TRBV5-1	few	.	14	TRBJ1-2	TGCGCCAGCAGCTTATCAGGAGATGAGGGCGGCTACACCTTC	CASSLSGDEGGYTF
TRBV29-1	.	.	11	TRBJ2-2	TGCAGCGTCAGGAACACCGGGGAGCTGTTTTTT	CSVRNTGELFF
TRBV6-2/TRBV6-3	.	TRBD1	13	TRBJ1-1	TGTGCCAGCAGACAGGGGACTTACACTGAAGCTTTCTTT	CASRQGTYTEAFF
TRBV15	few	.	15	TRBJ2-6	TGTGCCACCAGCGAGGGGCCAGGGACCTCAGACGTCCTGACTTTC	CATSEGPGTSDVLTF
TRBV28	.	.	13	TRBJ1-2	TGTGCCATCGGAGAGAACCGGAGGGTTGGCTACACCTTC	CAIGENRRVGYTF
TRBV6-5	.	TRBD2	17	TRBJ2-7	TGTGCCAGCAGTTCCTACGGACTAGCGGGAGGCCCCTACGAGCAGTACTTC	CASSSYGLAGGPYEQYF
TRBV29-1	many	.	12	TRBJ2-1	TGCAGCGCTGGGAGGAGCTACAATGAGCAGTTCTTC	CSAGRSYNEQFF
TRBV12-3/TRBV12-4	.	.	15	TRBJ1-4	TGTGCCAGCAAGGGTACCGGGGTTCGGGGTGAAAAACTGTTTTTT	CASKGTGVRGEKLFF
TRBV10-3	few	.	17	TRBJ1-5	TGTGCCATCAGTGAGTCGATAGGGAGGGGGAGCAATCAGCCCCAGCATTTT	CAISESIGRGSNQPQHF
TRBV7-2	few	.	15	TRBJ2-3	TGTGCCAGCAGTCCCCGCCAGTCATTGGCAGATACGCAGTATTTT	CASSPRQSLADTQYF
TRBV6-2/TRBV6-3	few	TRBD2	15	TRBJ2-7	TGTGCCAGCAGTCCACGACTAGCCAGGAAATACGAGCAGTACTTC	CASSPRLARKYEQYF
TRBV2	many	.	13	TRBJ2-2	TGTGCCAGCAGTCAGGGGAACACCGGGGAGCTGTTTTTT	CASSQGNTGELFF
TRBV2	.	.	13	TRBJ2-1	TGTGCCAGCAGTCCTCGGGGGAGCGATGAGCAGTTCTTC	CASSPRGSDEQFF
TRBV4-1	many	.	13	TRBJ2-1	TGCGCCAGCAGCCACAAACTGAACAATGAGCAGTTCTTC	CASSHKLNNEQFF
TRBV7-2	many	TRBD2	14	TRBJ2-7	TGTGCCAGCAGCGCCCTAGCGGGTACCTACGAGCAGTACTTC	CASSALAGTYEQYF
TRBV27	.	TRBD2	16	TRBJ2-1	TGTGCCAGCAGTCCTTGGACTAGCGGGAGTTTAAATGAGCAGTTCTTC	CASSPWTSGSLNEQFF
TRBV6-2/TRBV6-3	.	.	15	TRBJ2-7	TGTGCCAGCGATAATGACATTGTCTCCTCCTACGAGCAGTACTTC	CASDNDIVSSYEQYF
TRBV12-3/TRBV12-4	.	TRBD1	16	TRBJ1-5	TGTGCCAGCAGCCCCGGGACAGCGCCAAGCAATCAGCCCCAGCATTTT	CASSPGTAPSNQPQHF
TRBV24-1	few	TRBD2	16	TRBJ2-1	TGTGCCACCAGTGATAGTCTAGCGGGAGTTGGAAATGAGCAGTTCTTC	CATSDSLAGVGNEQFF
TRBV12-3/TRBV12-4	.	TRBD2	16	TRBJ2-1	TGTGCCAGCAGTTTAGAACTGCGGGAGGCTTACAATGAGCAGTTCTTC	CASSLELREAYNEQFF
TRBV20-1	many	TRBD2	12	TRBJ2-4	TGCAGTGCAAAAACGGGAGGGGGGAGGACGGACTTC	CSAKTGGGRTDF
TRBV3-1	many	.	14	TRBJ2-1	TGTGCCAGCAGCCTGAGATACTTCTACAATGAGCAGTTCTTC	CASSLRYFYNEQFF
TRBV14	many	.	17	TRBJ2-1	TGTGCCAGCAGCCAAGACCACGTCCCTTCGGCCTACAATGAGCAGTTCTTC	CASSQDHVPSAYNEQFF
TRBV5-1	.	TRBD1	15	TRBJ2-5	TGCGCCAGCAGCTTCTCCAGAGGGGGCGTCGAGACCCAGTACTTC	CASSFSRGGVETQYF
TRBV4-3	few	TRBD1	15	TRBJ1-1	TGCGCCAGCACCTTCGATATTACAGGGGGCACTGAAGCTTTCTTT	CASTFDITGGTEAFF
TRBV11-2	.	.	15	TRBJ2-7	TGTGCCAGCAGCTTATTTTTTGGGAGCTCCTACGAGCAGTACTTC	CASSLFFGSSYEQYF
TRBV29-1	.	.	12	TRBJ2-3	TGCAGCGTGGGGGAGAGGGGGGATACGCAGTATTTT	CSVGERGDTQYF
TRBV5-4	many	.	14	TRBJ1-1	TGTGCCAGCAGCTGGCGGGGGGGGGCCACTGAAGCTTTCTTT	CASSWRGGATEAFF